The rows below give T cell receptor beta chains drawn from one sample of a study of OX40 agonist ivuxolimab in advanced cancers. Using immunoSEQ multiplex PCR, the repertoire was profiled, and TCRdb retains in-frame clones only, with some absent. The sample has some 80,000 clones, more than 75% seen once. The sequencing used CD4+ or CD8+ T cells sorted from blood, collected in a trial of the OX40 agonist ivuxolimab. All receptors come from an adult with an advanced solid tumor such as melanoma, head and neck, liver or kidney cancer. Both conserved end residues are part of each CDR3. Each record gives: V gene, D gene, clone size, CDR3 length, J gene, CDR3 protein, CDR3 DNA. The D gene is left open where the match is weak. Only some rows state a clone size, as once, few, many or a class for expanded clones.

v_gene: TRBV19
d_gene: -
abundance: -
len: 14
j_gene: TRBJ1-1
CDR3aa: CASRERSRNTEAFF
CDR3nt: TGTGCCAGTAGGGAACGGTCTCGCAACACTGAAGCTTTCTTT

v_gene: TRBV18
d_gene: -
abundance: -
len: 13
j_gene: TRBJ1-1
CDR3aa: CASSEGQNTEAFF
CDR3nt: TGTGCCAGCTCAGAGGGACAGAACACTGAAGCTTTCTTT

v_gene: TRBV4-1
d_gene: TRBD1
abundance: -
len: 16
j_gene: TRBJ2-5
CDR3aa: CASSQDRTGAQETQYF
CDR3nt: TGCGCCAGCAGCCAAGATAGAACAGGGGCCCAAGAGACCCAGTACTTC

v_gene: TRBV7-9
d_gene: TRBD1
abundance: -
len: 16
j_gene: TRBJ1-4
CDR3aa: CASSLLTGRENEKLFF
CDR3nt: TGTGCCAGCAGCCTTCTGACAGGGCGGGAGAATGAAAAACTGTTTTTT

v_gene: TRBV19
d_gene: -
abundance: -
len: 16
j_gene: TRBJ1-1
CDR3aa: CASIYYTGYADGEAFF
CDR3nt: TGTGCCAGTATCTATTACACAGGGTATGCGGACGGTGAAGCTTTCTTT

v_gene: TRBV18
d_gene: TRBD1
abundance: -
len: 14
j_gene: TRBJ1-5
CDR3aa: CASSPGQGDQPQHF
CDR3nt: TGTGCCAGCTCACCGGGACAGGGGGATCAGCCCCAGCATTTT

v_gene: TRBV10-3
d_gene: -
abundance: -
len: 14
j_gene: TRBJ2-3
CDR3aa: CAIRPAVSTDTQYF
CDR3nt: TGTGCCATCAGACCAGCGGTTAGCACAGATACGCAGTATTTT

v_gene: TRBV5-1
d_gene: -
abundance: once
len: 14
j_gene: TRBJ2-1
CDR3aa: CASSYNPGPREQFF
CDR3nt: TGCGCCAGCAGCTACAACCCGGGACCTCGGGAGCAGTTCTTC

v_gene: TRBV6-5
d_gene: -
abundance: -
len: 15
j_gene: TRBJ2-7
CDR3aa: CASSYSRSGSYEQYF
CDR3nt: TGTGCCAGCAGTTACTCGAGATCTGGGTCCTACGAGCAGTACTTC

v_gene: TRBV7-2
d_gene: -
abundance: -
len: 14
j_gene: TRBJ2-5
CDR3aa: CASSLASGQETQYF
CDR3nt: TGTGCCAGCAGCTTAGCTAGCGGACAAGAGACCCAGTACTTC

v_gene: TRBV11-2
d_gene: -
abundance: few
len: 15
j_gene: TRBJ2-1
CDR3aa: CASSLYSGLSGEQFF
CDR3nt: TGTGCCAGCAGCTTATACTCCGGCCTTTCGGGTGAGCAGTTCTTC